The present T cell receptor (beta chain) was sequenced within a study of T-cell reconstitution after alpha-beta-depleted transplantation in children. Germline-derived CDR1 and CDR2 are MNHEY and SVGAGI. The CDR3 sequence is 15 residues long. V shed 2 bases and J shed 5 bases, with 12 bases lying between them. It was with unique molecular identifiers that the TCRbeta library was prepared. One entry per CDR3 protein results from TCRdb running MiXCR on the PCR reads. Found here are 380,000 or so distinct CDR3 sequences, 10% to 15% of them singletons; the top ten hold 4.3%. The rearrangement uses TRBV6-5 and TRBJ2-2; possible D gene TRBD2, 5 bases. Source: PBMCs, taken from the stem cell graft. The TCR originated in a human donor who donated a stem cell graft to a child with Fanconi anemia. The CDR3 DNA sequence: TGTGCCAGCAGTTACAACCGGGGAGTTACCGGGGAGCTGTTTTTT. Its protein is CASSYNRGVTGELFF.